The present TCR beta chain was sequenced within a study of identical twins. Points from the study as a whole: Alpha sequences that were out-of-frame and twin-shared showed an excess of low generation probability. Cord blood beta clonotypes that were abundant carried fewer insertions, and memory repertoires showed no such trend. Out-of-frame sharing of TCR alpha in monozygotic twins was underestimated by models.

This clonotype was counted ten times or more. The antigen is undetermined. TCRdb reanalysed the 5' RACE reads using MiXCR and keeps one entry per CDR3 protein. Of roughly 260,000 distinct CDR3 sequences in the sample, more than 12% are singletons; the top ten hold 7% to 9.5%. Germline V gene sequence: CDR1 DFQATT, CDR2 SNEGSKA (reference sequence). The CDR3 totals 17 residues. V lost 0 bases to trimming and J lost 5 bases; unmatched junction nucleotides: 15. The sample was memory (CD45RO+) T cells sorted from blood. The chain is built from TRBV20-1 and TRBJ2-5, with 7 positions matching TRBD1. The clonotype originates from a woman aged 18-29 years in good health. The CDR3: CSARDQSRWTGPETQYF. In DNA, the CDR3 is TGCAGTGCTAGAGATCAGAGTAGGTGGACAGGACCTGAGACCCAGTACTTC.